Listed here is a single T cell receptor (beta chain). The sample belongs to a study of OX40 agonist ivuxolimab in advanced cancers. J was trimmed by 5 bases and V by 5 bases; bases with no gene match: 7. The germline CDR1 and CDR2 sequences are SGHTA and FQGTGA. The CDR3 consists of 15 residues. Assay used: immunoSEQ multiplex PCR; TCRdb lists only in-frame clones, some missing. There are some 77,000 clones in the sample; roughly 88% occur only once, and about 1.8% lies in the top ten. The chain has TRBV7-3 and TRBJ2-3; 10 bases agree with TRBD1. This TCR derives from an adult with an advanced solid tumor such as melanoma, head and neck, liver or kidney cancer. The sequencing used CD4+ or CD8+ T cells sorted from blood, collected in a trial of the OX40 agonist ivuxolimab. CDR3 sequence reads: CASSLRQGARDTQYF. CDR3 coding DNA: TGTGCCAGCAGCCTCCGACAGGGGGCGAGAGATACGCAGTATTTT.